The TCR beta chain described here comes from a study of blood T cell repertoires in COVID-19. Study at large: There were acute and convalescent COVID-19 samples, and they came from the United States, Italy and Spain. From T cells, B-cell-depleted T cells, or PBMCs came the material, which was cDNA or gDNA.

CDR1 GTSNPN and CDR2 SVGIG come from the germline V gene (reference sequence). Deletions cut 0 bases from V and 4 bases from J, with 8 bases between. This CDR3 contains 13 residues. Source study methods: Researchers report that nucleated cell counts were estimated from reference gene primer amplification. Repertoires were generated with immunoSEQ multiplex PCR, while TCRdb's copy carries only in-frame clones and drops some. V, J and clone size are those of that table, while D and trimming were read from the DNA. The sample lists 80,000 to 95,000 clones, about 89% occurring once. The sample was peripheral blood. The clonotype was recovered from a woman in her 70s with acute or convalescent COVID-19. This rearrangement joins TRBV30 to TRBJ2-3, with a possible D match to TRBD2 (6 bases). The CDR3 protein is CAWSVGGADTQYF. DNA of the CDR3: TGTGCCTGGAGTGTCGGGGGTGCAGATACGCAGTATTTT. The variable domain in full, completed from reference TRBV30 and TRBJ2-3, reads SQTIHQWPATLVQPVGSPLSLECTVEGTSNPNLYWYRQAAGRGLQLLFYSVGIGQISSEVPQNLSASRPQDRQFILSSKKLLLSDSGFYLCAWSVGGADTQYFGPGTRLTVL.